This TCR beta chain was identified in a study of blood T cell repertoires in COVID-19. Study information: In each case, the material was cDNA or gDNA derived from T cells, B-cell-depleted T cells, or PBMCs.

Clones were sequenced by immunoSEQ multiplex PCR, and TCRdb holds only the in-frame ones, with some missing. The data hold under 200,000 clones, with roughly 83% observed a single time. The CDR3 length is 16 residues. Germline assignment: CDR1 LGHNA and CDR2 YNFKEQ. V trimming: 4 bases; J trimming: 5 bases; junction bases outside the gene matches: 8. The V gene is TRBV4-2, the J gene TRBJ2-5, with 12 bases identical to TRBD2. The sequence came from a human donor in a cohort sampled during active COVID-19. The specimen sequenced was peripheral blood. CDR3 nucleotides: TGTGCCAGCAGCCGGGGACTAGCGGGCGGTCGTGAGACCCAGTACTTC. Its translation is CASSRGLAGGRETQYF.